The rows below give T cell receptor beta chains drawn from one sample of a study of sequential checkpoint blockade in melanoma. The assay was immunoSEQ multiplex PCR, and TCRdb's table has in-frame clones only and misses some. The sample carries thousands of clones, about 25% recorded once. This specimen consisted of tumor tissue (inferred from file names), obtained from a patient given nivolumab and ipilimumab in sequence. The receptors stem from a human donor with melanoma. The CDR3 runs from the conserved cysteine through the conserved F or W. Fields, in order: clone size, D gene, J gene, V gene, CDR3 DNA, CDR3 protein. D genes are given only for firm matches. Some rows have no size entry. The others give once, few or many, or a class for an expanded clone.

- TRBD2 TRBJ2-5 TRBV5-1 TGCGCCAGCAGCTGGGGACTAGGCGGGGAGACCCAGTACTTC CASSWGLGGETQYF
many - TRBJ1-2 TRBV11-3 TGTGCCAGCAGCTTGGCCGGAGGGGGAAATGGCTACACCTTC CASSLAGGGNGYTF
- TRBD1 TRBJ1-6 TRBV19 TGTGCCAGTAGTATGACAGGGTTGAGTTCACCCCTCCACTTT CASSMTGLSSPLHF
few - TRBJ2-3 TRBV28 TGTGCCAGCAGTTTGCCTTGGGGGACAGATACGCAGTATTTT CASSLPWGTDTQYF
medium-sized - TRBJ2-7 TRBV11-3 TGTGCCAGCAGCTTAGAATGGGGCACCTACGAGCAGTACTTC CASSLEWGTYEQYF
- - TRBJ1-6 TRBV6-8 TGTGCCAGCAGTCCAGGGAGGTCACCCCTCCACTTT CASSPGRSPLHF
- - TRBJ1-1 TRBV5-1 TGCGCCAGCAGCTTGGATTTCGGTCCAATGAACACTGAAGCTTTCTTT CASSLDFGPMNTEAFF
few - TRBJ2-3 TRBV6-8 TGTGCCAGCAGCCCGACAGGGAGGGCCGCAGATACGCAGTATTTT CASSPTGRAADTQYF
- - TRBJ1-2 TRBV19 TGTGCCAGTAGTCTCCAGGGCCCTAACTATGGCTACACCTTC CASSLQGPNYGYTF
- - TRBJ1-5 TRBV10-2 TGCGCCAGCAGTGCCAGGACAGAAAATCAGCCCCAGCATTTT CASSARTENQPQHF
few - TRBJ2-2 TRBV9 TGTGCCAGCAGCGTATCCACCGGAGGGGAGCTGTTTTTT CASSVSTGGELFF